This T cell receptor (beta chain) is from a study of blood T cell repertoires in COVID-19 (dated by TCRdb to the early 2020s). Context from the whole study: Samples from collaborators originated in the United States, Italy and Spain and spanned both the acute and convalescent phases of COVID-19. Where available, HLA class I and class II types were taken from metadata supplied by the sample provider and were not determined by assay-based typing. The samples were drawn from the first 160 participants of the ongoing ImmuneRACE study and from about 1,200 subjects provided by 6 global collaborators. The dataset comprised deeply sampled blood TCRbeta repertoires from subjects exposed to, actively infected with, or recovered from COVID-19. The material from the prospective study consisted of cDNA or gDNA derived from T cells, B-cell-depleted T cells, or PBMCs. The repertoires were released in a freely available public database intended as a resource for research on the immune response to SARS-CoV-2. The sample metadata nearly always contained a de-identified subject ID, COVID-19 status, age in years and sex. Study-wide conclusions, independent of this receptor: The quantity of clinical and demographic metadata differed by source and by participant and was supplied without curation.

As to this clone: This clone's antigen is unknown. No much larger clonotype is one base removed from it; base qualities were not supplied.

One collaborating source in Seattle enrolled patients during active infection and followed them longitudinally through the course of disease. Whole blood was collected in K2EDTA tubes by collaborating institutions according to the institutions' own protocols. For TCRbeta analysis, collaborators shipped samples in one of three forms: frozen whole blood, isolated PBMCs, or DNA extracted from either of those sample types. TCRbeta CDR3 regions were amplified from genomic DNA by means of the immunoSEQ Assay, a bias-controlled multiplex PCR. The original pipeline was this. The number of nucleated cells in each sample was estimated by amplification of reference gene primers within the assay. To quantify the absolute abundance of each unique TCRbeta CDR3 rearrangement, sequence reads were collapsed and filtered. Productive Simpson clonality was computed per sample as the square root of Simpson's diversity index over productive rearrangements. The immuneACCESS repertoire file appears here via TCRdb, limited to in-frame rearrangements. These files lack a portion of the clones; in checked studies, under half of the deficit traces to unresolved V genes, and the cause of the others is not known. V, J and clone size are taken as reported in that table, and D and trimming were inferred from the DNA itself. The sample table shows hundreds of thousands of clones, and around 87% are seen once. The ten largest account for about 2.1% of the sample.

The CDR3 runs 15 residues from the cysteine to the phenylalanine. Only CDR3 DNA is held: 45 bases, read in frame from base 1. The trim is 3 bases for V and 6 bases for J, with a gap of 14 bases between the germline ends. From a lookup of the germline V gene, CDR1 and CDR2 are KGHSH and LQKENI. This chain is built from TRBV18 and TRBJ2-2, and TRBD2 may be the D gene, going by 5 matching bases. The sample taken for sequencing was peripheral blood. The sequence was obtained from a woman aged 60 to 75 with COVID-19, enrolled during active disease. The DNA sequence reads TGTGCCAGCTCACCTTTTTTGGACGGGGCCGGGGAGCTGTTTTTT. Its coded protein is CASSPFLDGAGELFF.